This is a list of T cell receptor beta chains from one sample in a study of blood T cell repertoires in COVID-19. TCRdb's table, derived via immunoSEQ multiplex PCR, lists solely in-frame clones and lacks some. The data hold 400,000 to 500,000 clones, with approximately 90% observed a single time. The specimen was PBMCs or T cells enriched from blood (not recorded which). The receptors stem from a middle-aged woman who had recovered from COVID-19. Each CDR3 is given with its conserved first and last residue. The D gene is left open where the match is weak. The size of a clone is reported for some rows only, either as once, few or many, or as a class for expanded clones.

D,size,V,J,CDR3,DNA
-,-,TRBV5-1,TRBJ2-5,CASTRSSGYQETQYF,TGCGCCAGCACCCGATCGTCGGGGTACCAAGAGACCCAGTACTTC
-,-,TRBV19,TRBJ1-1,CASTPLVGAVGTEAFF,TGTGCCAGTACCCCATTGGTGGGAGCCGTAGGCACTGAAGCTTTCTTT
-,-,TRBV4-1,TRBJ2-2,CASSPLTSQGTGELFF,TGCGCCAGCAGCCCATTGACTAGTCAGGGCACCGGGGAGCTGTTTTTT
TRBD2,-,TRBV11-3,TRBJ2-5,CASSSNRGGSETQYF,TGTGCCAGCAGCTCCAACCGGGGAGGGTCAGAGACCCAGTACTTC
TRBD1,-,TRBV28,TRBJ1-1,CASQGQPSPEAFF,TGTGCCAGCCAGGGACAGCCTAGTCCTGAAGCTTTCTTT
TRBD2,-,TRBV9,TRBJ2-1,CASSIRTSENEQFF,TGTGCCAGCAGCATACGGACTAGCGAGAATGAGCAGTTCTTC
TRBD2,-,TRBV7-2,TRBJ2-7,CASSLGLAGERGYF,TGTGCCAGCAGCCTCGGACTAGCGGGAGAGCGGGGGTACTTC
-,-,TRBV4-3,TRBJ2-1,CASSHTLRGYNEQFF,TGCGCCAGCAGCCATACCCTAAGAGGGTACAATGAGCAGTTCTTC
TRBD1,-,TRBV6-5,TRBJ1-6,CASSSGQNNSPLHF,TGTGCCAGCAGTTCGGGACAGAATAATTCACCCCTCCACTTT
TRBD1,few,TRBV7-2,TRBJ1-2,CASSEQPDRVNYGYTF,TGTGCCAGCAGCGAGCAGCCGGACAGGGTGAACTATGGCTACACCTTC
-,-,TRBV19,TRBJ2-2,CASSGPSNTGELFF,TGTGCCAGTAGTGGGCCCTCGAACACCGGGGAGCTGTTTTTT
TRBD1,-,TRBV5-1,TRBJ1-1,CASSLDRGVSYDTEAFF,TGCGCCAGCAGCTTGGACAGGGGAGTCTCTTATGACACTGAAGCTTTCTTT
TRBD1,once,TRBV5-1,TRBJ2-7,CASSSGTGSYEQYF,TGCGCCAGCAGCTCCGGGACAGGAAGCTACGAGCAGTACTTC
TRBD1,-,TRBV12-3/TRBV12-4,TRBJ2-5,CASSLTGWETQYF,TGTGCCAGCAGTTTGACAGGGTGGGAGACCCAGTACTTC
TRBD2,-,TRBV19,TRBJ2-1,CASSPGTSGRGTYNEQFF,TGTGCCAGTTCCCCCGGGACTAGCGGGAGAGGAACCTACAATGAGCAGTTCTTC
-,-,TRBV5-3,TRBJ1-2,CARSFPGGQSTSGYTF,TGTGCCAGAAGCTTTCCCGGGGGGCAGTCGACTTCGGGCTACACCTTC
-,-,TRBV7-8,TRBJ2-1,CASSASLGADYNEQFF,TGTGCCAGCAGCGCTAGCCTGGGGGCCGACTACAATGAGCAGTTCTTC
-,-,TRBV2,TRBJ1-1,CASSVGGLGGTEAFF,TGTGCCAGCAGTGTGGGCGGTTTGGGGGGCACTGAAGCTTTCTTT
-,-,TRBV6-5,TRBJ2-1,CASRAPWEDEQFF,TGTGCCAGCAGAGCTCCCTGGGAGGATGAGCAGTTCTTC
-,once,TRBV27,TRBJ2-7,CASSLSSSSPSGEQYF,TGTGCCAGCAGTTTATCGAGTAGCTCCCCTTCGGGCGAGCAGTACTTC
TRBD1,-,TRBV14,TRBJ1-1,CARGQTGTMNTEAFF,TGTGCCAGGGGTCAGACAGGGACCATGAACACTGAAGCTTTCTTT
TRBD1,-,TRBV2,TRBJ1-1,CASSQSQGANTEAFF,TGTGCCAGCAGTCAATCACAGGGGGCGAACACTGAAGCTTTCTTT
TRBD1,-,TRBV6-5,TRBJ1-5,CASSLGTGNQPQHF,TGTGCCAGCAGCCTTGGGACAGGGAATCAGCCCCAGCATTTT
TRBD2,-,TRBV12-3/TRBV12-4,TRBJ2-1,CAASAGEVDEQFF,TGTGCAGCTAGCGCGGGAGAGGTTGATGAGCAGTTCTTC
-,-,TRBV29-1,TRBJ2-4,CSAALGGLNIQYF,TGCAGCGCTGCACTCGGGGGGCTGAACATTCAGTACTTC
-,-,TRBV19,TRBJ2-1,CASRGTRLEQFF,TGTGCCAGTAGGGGGACAAGGCTCGAGCAGTTCTTC
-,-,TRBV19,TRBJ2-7,CASSIFGQDYEQYF,TGTGCCAGTAGTATTTTTGGGCAGGACTACGAGCAGTACTTC
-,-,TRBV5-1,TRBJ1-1,CASSLSGRGNTEAFF,TGCGCCAGCAGCTTGTCGGGGCGGGGGAACACTGAAGCTTTCTTT
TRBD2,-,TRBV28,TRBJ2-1,CASSLWTSGVDEQFF,TGTGCCAGCAGTTTATGGACTAGCGGGGTGGATGAGCAGTTCTTC
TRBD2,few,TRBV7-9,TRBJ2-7,CASSLTSVNEQYF,TGTGCCAGCAGCTTAACTAGCGTCAACGAGCAGTACTTC
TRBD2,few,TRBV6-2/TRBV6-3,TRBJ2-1,CASSPSSGRSYNEQFF,TGTGCCAGCAGTCCCTCAAGCGGGAGGTCTTACAATGAGCAGTTCTTC
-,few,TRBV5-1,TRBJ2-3,CASSLASSGNTQYF,TGCGCCAGCAGCTTGGCATCGTCCGGGAACACGCAGTATTTT
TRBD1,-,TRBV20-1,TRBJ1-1,CSASLGTGGSEAFF,TGCAGTGCTAGTCTCGGGACAGGGGGCTCAGAAGCTTTCTTT
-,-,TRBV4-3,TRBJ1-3,CASSQDWGRTRSGNTIYF,TGCGCCAGCAGCCAAGATTGGGGCAGGACACGCTCTGGAAACACCATATATTTT
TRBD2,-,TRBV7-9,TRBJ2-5,CASSSGTSGKMYQETQYF,TGTGCCAGCAGCTCCGGGACTAGCGGGAAAATGTACCAAGAGACCCAGTACTTC
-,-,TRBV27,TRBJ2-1,CASSFLDEQFF,TGTGCCAGCAGTTTTTTAGATGAGCAGTTCTTC
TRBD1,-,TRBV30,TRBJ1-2,CAWSIWDRRFDGYTF,TGTGCCTGGAGTATTTGGGACAGGCGCTTCGATGGCTACACCTTC
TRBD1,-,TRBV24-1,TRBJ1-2,CATSDGRGRGYTF,TGTGCCACCAGTGATGGCAGGGGGCGCGGCTACACCTTC
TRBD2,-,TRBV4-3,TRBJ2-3,CASSQFLSGARGDTQYF,TGCGCCAGCAGCCAATTTCTTAGCGGGGCCAGGGGAGATACGCAGTATTTT
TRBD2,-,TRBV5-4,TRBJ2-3,CASSSGTRAADTQYF,TGTGCCAGCAGCTCCGGGACTAGGGCCGCAGATACGCAGTATTTT
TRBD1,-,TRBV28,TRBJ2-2,CASSLQGADAEESGELFF,TGTGCCAGCAGTTTACAGGGGGCGGACGCGGAGGAGTCCGGGGAGCTGTTTTTT
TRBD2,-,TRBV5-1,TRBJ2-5,CASSPTRTSGSSETQYF,TGCGCCAGCAGCCCCACCCGGACTAGCGGGAGTTCAGAGACCCAGTACTTC
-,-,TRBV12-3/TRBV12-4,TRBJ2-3,CASSTGTADTQYF,TGTGCCAGCAGTACCGGGACTGCAGATACGCAGTATTTT
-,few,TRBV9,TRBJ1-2,CASSVDAGRGYGYTF,TGTGCCAGCAGCGTAGACGCGGGGCGCGGCTATGGCTACACCTTC
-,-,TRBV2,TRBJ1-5,CASSRQIDQPQHF,TGTGCCAGCAGCAGACAGATCGACCAGCCCCAGCATTTT
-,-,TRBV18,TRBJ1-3,CASSPLGGESGNTIYF,TGTGCCAGCTCACCTCTTGGAGGGGAGTCTGGAAACACCATATATTTT
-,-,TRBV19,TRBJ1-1,CASSPQAGVTEAFF,TGTGCCAGTAGTCCCCAGGCGGGGGTCACTGAAGCTTTCTTT
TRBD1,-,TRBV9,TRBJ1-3,CASSVNRDRDSLFFSGNTIYF,TGTGCCAGCAGCGTCAACCGGGACCGGGACAGCCTTTTTTTCTCTGGAAACACCATATATTTT
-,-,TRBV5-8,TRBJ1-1,CASSLRGGDTEAFF,TGTGCCAGCAGCCTACGTGGGGGGGACACTGAAGCTTTCTTT
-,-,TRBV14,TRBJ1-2,CASSFINYGYTF,TGTGCCAGCAGCTTTATTAACTATGGCTACACCTTC